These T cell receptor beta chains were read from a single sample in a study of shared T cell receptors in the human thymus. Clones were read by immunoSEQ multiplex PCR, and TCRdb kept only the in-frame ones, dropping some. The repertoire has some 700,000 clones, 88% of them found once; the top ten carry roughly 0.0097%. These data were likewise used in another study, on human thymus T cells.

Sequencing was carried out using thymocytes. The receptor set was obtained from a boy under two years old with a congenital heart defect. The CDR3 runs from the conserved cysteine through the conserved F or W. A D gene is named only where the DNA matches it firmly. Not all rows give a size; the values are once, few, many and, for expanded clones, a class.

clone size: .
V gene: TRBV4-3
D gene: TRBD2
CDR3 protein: CASSPGLAGEIHEQFF

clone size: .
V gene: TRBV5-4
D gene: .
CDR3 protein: CASSLEDGGHTQYF

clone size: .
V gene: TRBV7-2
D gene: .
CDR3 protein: CASSTGGGGNTEAFF

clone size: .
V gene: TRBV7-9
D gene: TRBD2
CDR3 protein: CASSFEGTSGQETQYF

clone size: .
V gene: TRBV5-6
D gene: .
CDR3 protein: CASSFIAGKTNYGYTF

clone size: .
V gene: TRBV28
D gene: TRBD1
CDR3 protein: CASSLSTGVVSEAFF

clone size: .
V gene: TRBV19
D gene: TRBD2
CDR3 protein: CASSLPGTSGEIRTDTQYF

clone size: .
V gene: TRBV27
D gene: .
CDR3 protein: CASSLLWDKTLERSDTQYF

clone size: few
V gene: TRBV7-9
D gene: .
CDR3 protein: CASSNWTFDGYTF

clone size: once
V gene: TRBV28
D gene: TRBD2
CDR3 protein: CASSFWGKGREGREQYF

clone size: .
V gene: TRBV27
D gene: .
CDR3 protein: CASRARHEPDEQYF

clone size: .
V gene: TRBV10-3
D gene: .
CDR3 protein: CATANRVYEQYF

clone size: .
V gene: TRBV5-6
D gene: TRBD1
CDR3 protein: CASSLNTRTGVNYGYTF

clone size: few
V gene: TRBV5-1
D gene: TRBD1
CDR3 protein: CASSDVGQDILDEQFF

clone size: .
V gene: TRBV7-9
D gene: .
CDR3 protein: CASSLGAPGGYTF

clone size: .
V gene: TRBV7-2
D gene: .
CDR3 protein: CASSFNFDMVGLNTEAFF

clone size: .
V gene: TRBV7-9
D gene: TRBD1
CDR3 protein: CASTPLQGLFNQPQHF

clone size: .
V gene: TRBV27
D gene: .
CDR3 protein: CASSLSGSLYPPYEQYF

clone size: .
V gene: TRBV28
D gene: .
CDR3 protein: CASMRNSGANVLTF

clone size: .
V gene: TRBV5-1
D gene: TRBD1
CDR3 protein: CASTRDRAYGYTF

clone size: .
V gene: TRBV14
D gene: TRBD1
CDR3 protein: CASSQEARQGTYEQYF

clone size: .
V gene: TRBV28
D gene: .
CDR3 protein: CASSPSGLRGETQYF

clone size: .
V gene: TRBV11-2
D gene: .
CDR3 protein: CASILRDSEFHEQFF

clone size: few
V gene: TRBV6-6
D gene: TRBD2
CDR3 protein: CASSYSASGNYNEQFF

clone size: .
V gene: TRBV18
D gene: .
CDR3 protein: CASSPPLRVPVYEQYF